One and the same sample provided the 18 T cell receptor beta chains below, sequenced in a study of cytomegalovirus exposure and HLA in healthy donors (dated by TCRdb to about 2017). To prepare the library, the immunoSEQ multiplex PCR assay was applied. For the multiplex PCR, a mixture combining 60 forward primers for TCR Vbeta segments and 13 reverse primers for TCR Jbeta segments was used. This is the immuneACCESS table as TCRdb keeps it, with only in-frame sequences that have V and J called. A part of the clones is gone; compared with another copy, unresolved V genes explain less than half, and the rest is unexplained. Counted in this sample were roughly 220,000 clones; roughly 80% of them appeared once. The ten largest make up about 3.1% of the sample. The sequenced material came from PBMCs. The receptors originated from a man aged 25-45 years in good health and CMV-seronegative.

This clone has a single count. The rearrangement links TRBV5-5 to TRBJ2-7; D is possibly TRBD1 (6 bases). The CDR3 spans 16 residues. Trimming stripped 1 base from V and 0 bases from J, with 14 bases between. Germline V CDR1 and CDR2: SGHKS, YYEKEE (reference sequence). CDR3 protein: CASSLYQGPSSYEQYF. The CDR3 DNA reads TGTGCCAGCAGCTTGTATCAGGGGCCCTCCTCCTACGAGCAGTACTTC.

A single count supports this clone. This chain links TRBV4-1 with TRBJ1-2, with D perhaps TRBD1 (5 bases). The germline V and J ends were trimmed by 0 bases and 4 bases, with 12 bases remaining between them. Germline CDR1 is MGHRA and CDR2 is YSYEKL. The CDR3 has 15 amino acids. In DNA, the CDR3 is TGCGCCAGCAGCCAAGATCCAGCAGGGCTCTATGGCTACACCTTC. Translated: CASSQDPAGLYGYTF.

In DNA form, the CDR3 reads TGCGCCAGCAGCTTGATCGGGGGGGTTGCCGAGCAGTACTTC. Protein: CASSLIGGVAEQYF. The chain carries TRBV5-1 and TRBJ2-7; 8 bases match TRBD2. This CDR3 region has 14 residues. V shed 1 base, J shed 6 bases, and the junction held 6 bases outside the gene matches. CDR1 is SGHRS and CDR2 is YFSETQ in the germline V gene. Full variable domain (rest looked up from reference TRBV5-1 and TRBJ2-7): KAGVTQTPRYLIKTRGQQVTLSCSPISGHRSVSWYQQTPGQGLQFLFEYFSETQRNKGNFPGRFSGRQFSNSRSEMNVSTLELGDSALYLCASSLIGGVAEQYFGPGTRLTVT.

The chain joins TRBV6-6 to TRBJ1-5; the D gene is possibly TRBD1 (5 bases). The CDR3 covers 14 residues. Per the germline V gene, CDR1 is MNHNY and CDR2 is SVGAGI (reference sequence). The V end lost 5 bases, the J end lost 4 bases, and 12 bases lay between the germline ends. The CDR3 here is CASSTRQKNQPQHF. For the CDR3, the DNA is TGTGCCAGCAGTACCCGACAGAAGAATCAGCCCCAGCATTTT.

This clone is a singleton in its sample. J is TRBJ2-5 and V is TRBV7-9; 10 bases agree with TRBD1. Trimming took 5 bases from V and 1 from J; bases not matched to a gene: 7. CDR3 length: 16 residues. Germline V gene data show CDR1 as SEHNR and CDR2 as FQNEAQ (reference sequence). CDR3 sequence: CASSNFRDRGQETQYF. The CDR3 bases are TGTGCCAGCAGCAACTTCCGGGACAGGGGCCAAGAGACCCAGTACTTC.

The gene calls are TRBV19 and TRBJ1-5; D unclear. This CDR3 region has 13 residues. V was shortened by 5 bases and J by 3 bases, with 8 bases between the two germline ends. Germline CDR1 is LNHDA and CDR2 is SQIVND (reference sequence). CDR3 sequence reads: CASSSRINQPQHF. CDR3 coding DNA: TGTGCCAGTAGTTCCAGGATCAATCAGCCCCAGCATTTT.

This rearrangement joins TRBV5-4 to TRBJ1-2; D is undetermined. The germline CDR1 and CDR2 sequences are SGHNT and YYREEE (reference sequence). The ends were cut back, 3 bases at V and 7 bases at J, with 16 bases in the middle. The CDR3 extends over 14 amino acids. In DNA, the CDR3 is TGTGCCAGCAGCTCACCATCGGGGATCGCTGGCTACACCTTC. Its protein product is CASSSPSGIAGYTF. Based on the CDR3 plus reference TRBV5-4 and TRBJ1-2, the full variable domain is ETGVTQSPTHLIKTRGQQVTLRCSSQSGHNTVSWYQQALGQGPQFIFQYYREEENGRGNFPPRFSGLQFPNYSSELNVNALELDDSALYLCASSSPSGIAGYTFGSGTRLTVV.

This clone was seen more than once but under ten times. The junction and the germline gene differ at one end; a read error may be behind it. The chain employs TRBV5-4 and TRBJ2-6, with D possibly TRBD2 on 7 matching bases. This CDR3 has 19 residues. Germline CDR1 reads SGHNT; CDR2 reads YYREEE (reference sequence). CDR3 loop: CASSLAFGGQVYGASVLTF. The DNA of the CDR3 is TGTGCCAGCAGCTTGGCCTTCGGGGGGCAGGTGTACGGGGCCAGCGTCCTGACTTTC.

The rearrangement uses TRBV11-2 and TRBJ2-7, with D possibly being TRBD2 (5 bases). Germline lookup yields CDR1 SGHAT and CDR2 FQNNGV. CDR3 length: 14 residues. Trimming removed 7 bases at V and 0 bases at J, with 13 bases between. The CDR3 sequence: CASTTTSPSYEQYF. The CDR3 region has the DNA TGTGCCAGCACGACTACCTCCCCCTCCTACGAGCAGTACTTC.

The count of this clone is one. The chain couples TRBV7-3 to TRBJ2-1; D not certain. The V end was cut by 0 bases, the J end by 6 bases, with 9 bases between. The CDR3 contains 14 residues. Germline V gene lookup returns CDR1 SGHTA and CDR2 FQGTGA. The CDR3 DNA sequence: TGTGCCAGCAGCTTAACAGCGCTATCCAATGAGCAGTTCTTC. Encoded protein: CASSLTALSNEQFF.

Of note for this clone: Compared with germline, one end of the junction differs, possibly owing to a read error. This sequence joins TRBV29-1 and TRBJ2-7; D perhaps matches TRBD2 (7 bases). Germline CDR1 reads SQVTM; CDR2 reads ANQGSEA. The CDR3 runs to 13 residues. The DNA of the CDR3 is TGCAGCGTAAGGGGGGGGGTCTCCCACGAGCAGTACTTC. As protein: CSVRGGVSHEQYF.

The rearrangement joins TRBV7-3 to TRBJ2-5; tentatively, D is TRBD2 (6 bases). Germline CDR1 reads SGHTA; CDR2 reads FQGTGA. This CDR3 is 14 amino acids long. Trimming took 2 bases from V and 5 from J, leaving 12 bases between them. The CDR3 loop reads CASSLAGWGETQYF. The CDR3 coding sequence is TGTGCCAGCAGCTTAGCGGGGTGGGGTGAGACCCAGTACTTC.

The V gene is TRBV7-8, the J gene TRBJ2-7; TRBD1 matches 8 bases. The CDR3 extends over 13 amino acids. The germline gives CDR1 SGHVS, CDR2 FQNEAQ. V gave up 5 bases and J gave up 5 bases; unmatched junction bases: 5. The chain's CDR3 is CASSLDRVNEQYF. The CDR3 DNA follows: TGTGCCAGCAGCCTGGACAGGGTTAACGAGCAGTACTTC.

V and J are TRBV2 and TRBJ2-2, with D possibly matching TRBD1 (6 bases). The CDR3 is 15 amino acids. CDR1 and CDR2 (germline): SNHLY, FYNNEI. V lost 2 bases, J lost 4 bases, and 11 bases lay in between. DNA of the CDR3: TGTGCCAGCAGTGAAAACAGGGAAGGCACCGGGGAGCTGTTTTTT. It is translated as CASSENREGTGELFF. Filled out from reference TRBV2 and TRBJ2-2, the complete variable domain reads EPEVTQTPSHQVTQMGQEVILRCVPISNHLYFYWYRQILGQKVEFLVSFYNNEISEKSEIFDDQFSVERPDGSNFTLKIRSTKLEDSAMYFCASSENREGTGELFFGEGSRLTVL.

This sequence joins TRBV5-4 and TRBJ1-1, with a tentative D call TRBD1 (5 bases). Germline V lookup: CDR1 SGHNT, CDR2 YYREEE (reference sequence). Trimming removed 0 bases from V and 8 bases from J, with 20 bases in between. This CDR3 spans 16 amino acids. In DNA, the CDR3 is TGTGCCAGCAGCTTGGTGGGGGGGACCCCGAAGTCCGAAGCTTTCTTT. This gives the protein CASSLVGGTPKSEAFF.

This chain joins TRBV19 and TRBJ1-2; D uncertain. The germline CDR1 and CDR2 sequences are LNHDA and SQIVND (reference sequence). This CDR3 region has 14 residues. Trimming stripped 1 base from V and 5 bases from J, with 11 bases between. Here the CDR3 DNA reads TGTGCCAGTAGTATAGCCGACAACGGTTATGGCTACACCTTC. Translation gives CASSIADNGYGYTF.

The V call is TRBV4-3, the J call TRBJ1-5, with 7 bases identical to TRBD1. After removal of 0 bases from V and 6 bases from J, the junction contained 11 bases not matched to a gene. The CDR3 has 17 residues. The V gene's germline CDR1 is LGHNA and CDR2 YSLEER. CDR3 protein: CASSQEAPGQNPQPQHF. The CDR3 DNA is TGCGCCAGCAGCCAAGAAGCTCCGGGACAGAATCCTCAGCCCCAGCATTTT.

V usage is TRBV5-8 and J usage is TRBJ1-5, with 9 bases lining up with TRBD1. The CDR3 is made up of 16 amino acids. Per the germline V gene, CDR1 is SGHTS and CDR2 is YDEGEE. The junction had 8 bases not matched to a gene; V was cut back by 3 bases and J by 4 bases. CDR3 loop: CASSSGQGGRNQPQHF. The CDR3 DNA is TGTGCCAGCAGCTCGGGACAGGGCGGGAGGAATCAGCCCCAGCATTTT.